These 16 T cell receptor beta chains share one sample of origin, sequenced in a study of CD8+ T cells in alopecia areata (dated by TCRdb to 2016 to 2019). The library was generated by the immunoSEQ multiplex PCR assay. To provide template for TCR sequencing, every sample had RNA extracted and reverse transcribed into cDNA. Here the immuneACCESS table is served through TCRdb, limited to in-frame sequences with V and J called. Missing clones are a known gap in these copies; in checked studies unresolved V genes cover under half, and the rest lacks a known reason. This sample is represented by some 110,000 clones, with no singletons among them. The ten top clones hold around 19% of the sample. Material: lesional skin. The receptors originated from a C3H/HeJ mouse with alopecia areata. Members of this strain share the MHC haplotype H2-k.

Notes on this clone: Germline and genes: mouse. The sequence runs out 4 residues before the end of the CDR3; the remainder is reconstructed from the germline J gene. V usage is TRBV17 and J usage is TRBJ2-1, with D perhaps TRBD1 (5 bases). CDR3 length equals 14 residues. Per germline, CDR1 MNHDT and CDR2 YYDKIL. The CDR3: CASSIGREDAEQFF. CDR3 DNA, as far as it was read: TGTGCTAGCAGTATAGGCAGGGAGGACGCT.

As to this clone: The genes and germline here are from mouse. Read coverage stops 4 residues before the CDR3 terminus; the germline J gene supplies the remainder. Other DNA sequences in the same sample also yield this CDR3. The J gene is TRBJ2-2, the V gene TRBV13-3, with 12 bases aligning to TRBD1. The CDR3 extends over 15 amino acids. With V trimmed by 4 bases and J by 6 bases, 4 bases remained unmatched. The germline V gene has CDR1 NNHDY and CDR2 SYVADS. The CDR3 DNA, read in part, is TGTGCCAGCAGTTCCGGGACAGGGGGCCCCGGG. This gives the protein CASSSGTGGPG. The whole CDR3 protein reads CASSSGTGGPGQLYF.

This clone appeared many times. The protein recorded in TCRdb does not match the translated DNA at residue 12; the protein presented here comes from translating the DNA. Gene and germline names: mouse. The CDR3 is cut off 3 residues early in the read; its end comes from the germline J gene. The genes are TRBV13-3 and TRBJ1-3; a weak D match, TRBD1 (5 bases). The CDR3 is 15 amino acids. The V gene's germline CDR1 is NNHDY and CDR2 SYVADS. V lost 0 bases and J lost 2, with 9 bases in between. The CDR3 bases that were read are TGTGCCAGCAGTGATGCCGACAGTCCTGGAAATACG. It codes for CASSDADSPGNT. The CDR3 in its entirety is CASSDADSPGNTLYF.

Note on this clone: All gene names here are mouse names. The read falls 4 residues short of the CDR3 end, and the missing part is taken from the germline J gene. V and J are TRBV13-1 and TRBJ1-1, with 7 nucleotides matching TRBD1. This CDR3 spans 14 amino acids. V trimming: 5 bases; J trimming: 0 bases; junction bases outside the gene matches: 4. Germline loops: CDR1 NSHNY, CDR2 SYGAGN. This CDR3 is CASRDREKNTEVFF. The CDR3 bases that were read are TGTGCCAGCAGAGACAGGGAGAAGAACACA.

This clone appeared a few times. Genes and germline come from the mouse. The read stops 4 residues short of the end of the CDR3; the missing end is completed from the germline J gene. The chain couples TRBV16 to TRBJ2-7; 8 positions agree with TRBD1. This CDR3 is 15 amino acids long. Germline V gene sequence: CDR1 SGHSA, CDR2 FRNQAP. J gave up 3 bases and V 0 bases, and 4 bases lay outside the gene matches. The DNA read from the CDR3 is TGTGCAAGCAGCTTAGAAGGAACAGGGGGCTAT. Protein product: CASSLEGTGGY. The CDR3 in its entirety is CASSLEGTGGYEQYF.

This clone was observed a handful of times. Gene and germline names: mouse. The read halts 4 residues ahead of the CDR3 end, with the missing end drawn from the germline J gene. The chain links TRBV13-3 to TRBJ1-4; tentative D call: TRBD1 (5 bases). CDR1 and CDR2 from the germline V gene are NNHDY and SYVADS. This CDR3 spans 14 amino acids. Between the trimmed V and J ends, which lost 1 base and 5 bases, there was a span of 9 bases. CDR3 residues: CASSDSRENERLFF. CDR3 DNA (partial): TGTGCCAGCAGTGATTCCAGGGAGAACGAA.

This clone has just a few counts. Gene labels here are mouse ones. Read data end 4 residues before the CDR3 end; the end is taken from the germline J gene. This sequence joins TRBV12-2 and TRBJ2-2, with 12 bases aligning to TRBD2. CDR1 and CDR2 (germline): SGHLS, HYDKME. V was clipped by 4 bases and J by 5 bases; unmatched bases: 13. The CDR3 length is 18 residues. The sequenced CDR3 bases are TGTGCCAGCTCCCCTGGACAAAGACTGGGGGGGCGGACCGGG. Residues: CASSPGQRLGGRTG. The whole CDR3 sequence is CASSPGQRLGGRTGQLYF.

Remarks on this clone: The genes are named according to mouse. The DNA read from the CDR3 is TGTGCCAGCAGAAACACAGGGGTTGGTCAAAAC. Its protein is CASRNTGVGQN. The entire CDR3 sequence reads CASRNTGVGQNTLYF. This chain links TRBV13-3 with TRBJ2-4; TRBD1 matches 7 bases. The CDR3 end falls 4 residues outside the read, so it is completed with the germline J gene. V lost 5 bases, J lost 1 base, and 7 bases stayed unmatched. Looked up from germline, CDR1 is NNHDY and CDR2 is SYVADS. This CDR3 comprises 15 residues. Full variable domain (rest looked up from reference TRBV13-3 and TRBJ2-4): EAAVTQSPRSKVAVTGGKVTLSCHQTNNHDYMYWYRQDTGHGLRLIHYSYVADSTEKGDIPDGYKASRPSQENFSLILELASLSQTAVYFCASRNTGVGQNTLYFGAGTRLSVL.

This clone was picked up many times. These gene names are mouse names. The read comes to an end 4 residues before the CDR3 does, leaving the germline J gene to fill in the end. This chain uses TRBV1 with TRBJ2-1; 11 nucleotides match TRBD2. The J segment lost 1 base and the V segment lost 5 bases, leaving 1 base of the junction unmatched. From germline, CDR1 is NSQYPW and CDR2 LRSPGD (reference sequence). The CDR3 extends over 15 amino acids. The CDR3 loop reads CTCSRLGGNYAEQFF. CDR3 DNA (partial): TGCACCTGCAGTCGACTGGGGGGGAACTATGCT.

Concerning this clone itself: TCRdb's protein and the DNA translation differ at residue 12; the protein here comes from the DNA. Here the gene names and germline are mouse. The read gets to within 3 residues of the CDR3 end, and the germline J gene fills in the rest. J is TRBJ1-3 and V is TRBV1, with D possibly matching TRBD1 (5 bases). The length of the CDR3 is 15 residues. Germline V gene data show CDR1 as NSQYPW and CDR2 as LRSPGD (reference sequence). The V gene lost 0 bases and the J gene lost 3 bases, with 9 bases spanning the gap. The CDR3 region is CTCSADAGFGNTLYF. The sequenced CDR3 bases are TGCACCTGCAGTGCAGATGCAGGGTTTGGAAATACG.

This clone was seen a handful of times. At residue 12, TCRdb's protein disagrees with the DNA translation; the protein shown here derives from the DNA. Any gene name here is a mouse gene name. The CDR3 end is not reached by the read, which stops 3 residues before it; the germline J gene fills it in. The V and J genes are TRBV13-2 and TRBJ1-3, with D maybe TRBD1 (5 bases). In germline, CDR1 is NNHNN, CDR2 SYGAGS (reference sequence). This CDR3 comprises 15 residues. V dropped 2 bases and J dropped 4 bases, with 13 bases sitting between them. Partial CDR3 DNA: TGTGCCAGCGGTGAGCCCCCCAGGGCAGGAAATACG. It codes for CASGEPPRAGNT. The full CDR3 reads CASGEPPRAGNTLYF.

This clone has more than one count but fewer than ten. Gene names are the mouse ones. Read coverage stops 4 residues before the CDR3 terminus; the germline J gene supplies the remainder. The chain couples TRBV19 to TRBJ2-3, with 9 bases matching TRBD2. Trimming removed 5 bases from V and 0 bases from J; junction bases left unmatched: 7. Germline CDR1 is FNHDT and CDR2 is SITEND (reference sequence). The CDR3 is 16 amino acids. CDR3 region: CASSPRTGASAETLYF. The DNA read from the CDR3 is TGTGCCAGCAGCCCCCGGACTGGGGCTAGTGCAGAA.

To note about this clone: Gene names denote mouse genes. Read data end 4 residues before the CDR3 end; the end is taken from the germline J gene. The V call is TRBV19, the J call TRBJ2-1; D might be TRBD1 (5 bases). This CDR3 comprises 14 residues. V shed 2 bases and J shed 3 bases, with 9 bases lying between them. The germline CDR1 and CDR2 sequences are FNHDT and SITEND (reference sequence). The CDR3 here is CASSIRAGYAEQFF. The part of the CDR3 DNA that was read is TGTGCCAGCAGTATCAGGGCCGGCTATGCT.

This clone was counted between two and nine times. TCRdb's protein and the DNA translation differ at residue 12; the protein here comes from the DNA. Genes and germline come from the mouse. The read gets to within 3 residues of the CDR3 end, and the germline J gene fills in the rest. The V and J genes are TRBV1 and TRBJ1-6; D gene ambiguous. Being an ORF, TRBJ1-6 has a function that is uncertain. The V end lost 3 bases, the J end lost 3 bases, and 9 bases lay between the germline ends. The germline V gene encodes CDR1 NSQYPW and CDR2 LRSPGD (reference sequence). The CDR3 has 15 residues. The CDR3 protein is CTCSAAQSYNSPLYF. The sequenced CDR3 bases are TGCACCTGCAGTGCCGCACAAAGCTATAATTCGCCC.

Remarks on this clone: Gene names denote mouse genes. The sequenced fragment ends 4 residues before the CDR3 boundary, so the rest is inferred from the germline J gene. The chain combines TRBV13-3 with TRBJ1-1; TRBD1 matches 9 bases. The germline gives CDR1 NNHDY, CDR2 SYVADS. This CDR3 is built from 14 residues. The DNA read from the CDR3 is TGTGCCAGCAGTGAGAAACAGGGGGCGAGA. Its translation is CASSEKQGAR. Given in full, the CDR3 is CASSEKQGAREVFF.

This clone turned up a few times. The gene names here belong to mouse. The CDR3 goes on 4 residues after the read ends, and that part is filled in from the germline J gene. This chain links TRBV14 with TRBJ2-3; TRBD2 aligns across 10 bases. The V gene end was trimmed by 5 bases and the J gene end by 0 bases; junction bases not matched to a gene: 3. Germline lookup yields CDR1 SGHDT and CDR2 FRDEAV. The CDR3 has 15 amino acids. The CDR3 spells CASRDWGSSAETLYF. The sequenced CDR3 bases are TGTGCCAGCAGGGACTGGGGGTCTAGTGCAGAA.